This T cell receptor (beta chain) is drawn from a study of T cells in Graves' hyperthyroidism and ophthalmopathy (dated by TCRdb to between 2018 and 2021). For the wider study: Peripheral blood was collected at initial diagnosis, before any treatment. To identify TCR V-J signatures that set the groups apart, the researchers used a discovery cohort of roughly 100 patients, made up of roughly 45 with Graves' ophthalmopathy and about 55 with stable Graves' hyperthyroidism. An independent validation cohort of fewer than 20 hyperthyroidism patients and roughly 16 patients who later progressed to ophthalmopathy tested prospective prediction of ophthalmopathy. For training and testing, the 80 to 100 patients in the discovery cohort were randomly divided in a 7:3 ratio. The study also compared thyroid tissue and blood T-cell repertoires from several Graves' hyperthyroidism patients. After sampling, hyperthyroidism patients received methimazole starting at 30 mg daily, and ophthalmopathy patients received high-dose intravenous methylprednisolone. The paper reports TCR Vbeta CDR3 sequencing of approximately 130 peripheral blood samples: approximately 41 ophthalmopathy, fewer than 80 hyperthyroidism and roughly 17 progressor patients. Study-wide conclusions, independent of this receptor: Sample size was not statistically predetermined, and investigators were not blinded to group allocation. During validation, the model predicted progression to ophthalmopathy a median of around 6 months ahead of onset, with around 70% sensitivity and under 85% specificity. Most expanded thyroid clonotypes (frequency above 0.001) were also detected in blood, suggesting blood repertoires may reflect thyroid immune responses. A model built on a 13 V-J signature distinguished ophthalmopathy from stable hyperthyroidism, reaching 87.88% sensitivity and around 81% specificity in cross-validation and 80%/75% in testing.

This clonotype was recorded many times. Its antigen is currently not known. No per-base quality is available; no much larger clone lies one base away. V is cut by 10 bases and J by 5 bases, and the space between the germline ends is 26 bases. The CDR3 sequence holds 16 residues, the cysteine and phenylalanine included. Only CDR3 DNA remains: 48 bases, in frame from the first base. The germline V gene provides CDR1 MDHEN and CDR2 SYDVKM. Ophthalmopathy patients had moderately to severely active disease, with a Clinical Activity Score of 3 or more, a NOSPECS grade of 4 or more, and a disease duration of less than 3 months. Patients with uncontrolled infections, other autoimmune diseases, pregnancy or lactation were excluded. Diagnoses were established on the basis of clinical symptoms, serum thyroxine and TRAb, thyroid ultrasound, and orbital computed tomography. PBMCs were isolated from 7.5 to 10 ml of fresh peripheral blood by Ficoll-Paque density gradient centrifugation. Total RNA was extracted with Trizol reagent, and quality was checked on an Agilent 2100 Bioanalyzer.

The TCR beta CDR3 regions were amplified from RNA transcripts. The TCR CDR3 was subjected to a first round of RT-PCR using the HTBI primer set and the Qiagen OneStep RT-PCR kit. Libraries were constructed in a second round of multiplex PCR, after which size selection and purification were carried out. Sequencing of the libraries was done on an Illumina HiSeq2000 using paired-end 100 bp reads. The paper's processing steps were these. SOAPnuke was used to process the raw data, with reads discarded if the reads contained adapters or uncalled bases, had a mean Phred below 15, or lacked an exact constant-primer or identifier match. High-quality paired reads were merged using COPE v1.2.5, and each unique nucleotide sequence was defined as a clonotype. MiTCR v1.1 was used to align clonotypes to the IMGT TRBV, TRBD and TRBJ reference segments. The analysis included only V-J combinations with a frequency above 0.0001, which together covered roughly 99% of the repertoires. The TCS score was defined as F50 (clonal expansion) divided by E x V (chaos), with BLOSUM62-based TCRdist calculated between CDR3 peptides within each V-J. Welch's t-statistics and random forest reduced roughly 500 V-J features to roughly 13, which were used in a naive Bayes classifier (R e1071). The public reads were reanalyzed by TCRdb: fastp trimming at Q25, MiXCR alignment, in-frame beta chains only. Rows are combined by CDR3 protein, so each entry shows the most common genes and DNA. These V and J calls rely on TCRdb rather than the paper's analysis. The sample table holds over 500,000 distinct CDR3 sequences, of which over 15% were seen once. Approximately 18% of the sample rests with the top ten.

This TCR was recovered from a woman aged 18 to 35 with Graves' ophthalmopathy. The rearrangement combines TRBV28 with TRBJ2-5, with no D gene named confidently. The sequenced sample was blood. The bases are TGTGCCACCGCTCAATTTGGGGTTCGTCTGATGGAGACCCAGTACTTC. Translated, it reads CATAQFGVRLMETQYF.